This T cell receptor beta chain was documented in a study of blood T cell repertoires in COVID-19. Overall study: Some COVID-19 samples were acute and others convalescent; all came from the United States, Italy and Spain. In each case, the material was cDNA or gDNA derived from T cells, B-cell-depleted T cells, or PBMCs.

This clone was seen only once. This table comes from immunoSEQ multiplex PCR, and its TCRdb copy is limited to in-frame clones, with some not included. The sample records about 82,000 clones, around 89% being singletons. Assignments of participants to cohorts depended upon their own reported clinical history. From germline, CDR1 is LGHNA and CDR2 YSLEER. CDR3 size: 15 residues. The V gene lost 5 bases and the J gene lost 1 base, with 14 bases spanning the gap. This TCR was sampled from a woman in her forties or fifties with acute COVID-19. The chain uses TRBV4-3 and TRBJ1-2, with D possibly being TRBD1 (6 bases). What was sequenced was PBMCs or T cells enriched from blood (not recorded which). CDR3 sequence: CASSLNTGLNYGYTF. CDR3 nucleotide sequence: TGCGCCAGCAGCTTGAATACAGGGCTTAACTATGGCTACACCTTC.